This T cell receptor (beta chain) was retrieved from a study of blood T cell repertoires in COVID-19. Across the whole study: COVID-19 samples, acute and convalescent, were from the United States, Italy and Spain. Sources were T cells, B-cell-depleted T cells, or PBMCs; the material itself was cDNA or gDNA.

This CDR3 contains 11 residues. V shed 11 bases, J shed 10 bases, and the junction held 7 bases outside the gene matches. Germline CDR1 LNHDA, CDR2 SQIVND (reference sequence). Produced via immunoSEQ multiplex PCR; TCRdb's table is partial and in-frame only. The repertoire holds 200,000 to 300,000 clones, with 80% to 90% as singletons. Sequencing input: peripheral blood. The source is an elderly woman with COVID-19, enrolled during active disease. This chain links TRBV19 with TRBJ1-2, with 10 bases aligning to TRBD1. CDR3 coding DNA: TGTGCCGGCCGGGACAGGGGCATCTACACCTTC. Protein sequence: CAGRDRGIYTF.